This T cell receptor beta chain was identified in a study of control samples from healthy donors and cancer patients. With 2 bases removed from V and 3 bases from J, the gap between germline ends came to 17 bases. This CDR3 comprises 16 residues. CDR1 and CDR2 from the germline V gene are MGHRA and YSYEKL. Libraries were prepared by immunoSEQ multiplex PCR; TCRdb keeps only in-frame clonotypes and omits some of them. The data show roughly 120,000 clones, with roughly 89% seen just once and 17% held by the top ten. The sequenced sample consisted of blood. V is TRBV4-1 and J is TRBJ2-7; maybe TRBD1 (6 bases). The receptor was isolated from a woman in her forties or fifties in good health. The CDR3 sequence: CASSQTPRDRSYEQYF. CDR3 DNA sequence: TGCGCCAGCAGCCAAACGCCACGAGACAGGAGCTACGAGCAGTACTTC.